The clone carrying this T cell receptor (beta chain) was detected a few times. The sample belongs to a study of blood T cells in healthy people across ages. This CDR3 contains 16 residues. Trimming at V came to 7 bases and at J to 0 bases, leaving 10 bases not matched to a gene. Germline lookup yields CDR1 DFQATT and CDR2 SNEGSKA (reference sequence). The authors ran a second PCR of 7 to 11 cycles using a sample-barcoded 5' primer and a J-beta primer mix. One entry per CDR3 protein, called by TCRdb with MiXCR from the 5' RACE reads. The sample shows over 1,300,000 distinct CDR3 sequences, roughly 64% of them seen only once.

The chain has TRBV20-1 and TRBJ2-3; 10 nucleotides match TRBD2. The sample comprised blood. The clonotype comes from a man younger than 35 in good health. The CDR3 nucleotides are TGCAGTGGCCTAGCGGGGGTATTGGAAAGCACAGATACGCAGTATTTT. Its protein is CSGLAGVLESTDTQYF.